This note documents a single T cell receptor (beta chain) sequence. Diagnosis used clinical symptoms, serum thyroxine, TRAb, thyroid ultrasound and orbital computed tomography. The sample originates from a study of Graves' ophthalmopathy and Graves' hyperthyroidism. The germline V gene has CDR1 LNHNV and CDR2 YYDKDF (reference sequence). This CDR3 comprises 14 residues. The ends were cut back, 1 base at V and 2 bases at J, with 9 bases in the middle. Amplification targeted the TCR beta CDR3 regions, with RNA transcripts as the source material. First-round RT-PCR employed HTBI primers, with a second-round multiplex PCR after it. TCRdb ran MiXCR on the multiplex PCR reads and lists one entry per CDR3 protein. The sample comprises around 1.1 million distinct CDR3 sequences, approximately 35% of which are singletons, and around 10% rests with the top ten.

The chain employs TRBV15 and TRBJ2-7, with D perhaps TRBD2 (5 bases). What was sequenced was peripheral blood or thyroid tissue (not recorded which). The TCR originated in an adult man with Graves' hyperthyroidism. In DNA, the CDR3 is TGTGCCACCAGCAGAGTAGGAGGCACCTACGAGCAGTACTTC. This sequence encodes CATSRVGGTYEQYF.